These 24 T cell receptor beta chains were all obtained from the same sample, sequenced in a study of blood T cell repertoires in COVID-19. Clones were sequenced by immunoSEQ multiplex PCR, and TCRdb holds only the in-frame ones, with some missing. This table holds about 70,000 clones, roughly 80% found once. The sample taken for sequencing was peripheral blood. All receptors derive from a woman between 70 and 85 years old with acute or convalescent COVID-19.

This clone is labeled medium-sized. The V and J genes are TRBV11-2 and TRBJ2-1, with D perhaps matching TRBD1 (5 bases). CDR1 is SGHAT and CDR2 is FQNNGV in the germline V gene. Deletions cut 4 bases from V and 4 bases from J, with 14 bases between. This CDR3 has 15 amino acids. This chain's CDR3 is CASSSDSIGYNEQFF. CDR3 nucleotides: TGTGCCAGCAGCTCCGACAGCATTGGGTACAATGAGCAGTTCTTC.

The CDR3 sequence is CASSEWAGNEQFF. CDR3 nucleotide sequence: TGTGCCAGCAGTGAATGGGCAGGCAATGAGCAGTTCTTC. The rearrangement uses TRBV2 and TRBJ2-1; no clear D gene. This CDR3 has 13 residues. Germline CDR1 reads SNHLY; CDR2 reads FYNNEI. The V gene lost 2 bases and the J gene lost 6 bases, with 8 bases spanning the gap.

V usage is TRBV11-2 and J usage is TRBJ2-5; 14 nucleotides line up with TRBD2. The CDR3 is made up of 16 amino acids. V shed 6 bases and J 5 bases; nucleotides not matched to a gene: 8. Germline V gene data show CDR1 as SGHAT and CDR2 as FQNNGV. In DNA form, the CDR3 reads TGTGCCAGCAGTCTAGGGGGACTAGCGGGAGTTGAGACCCAGTACTTC. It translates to CASSLGGLAGVETQYF. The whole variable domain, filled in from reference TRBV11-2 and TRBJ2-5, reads EAGVAQSPRYKIIEKRQSVAFWCNPISGHATLYWYQQILGQGPKLLIQFQNNGVVDDSQLPKDRFSAERLKGVDSTLKIQPAKLEDSAVYLCASSLGGLAGVETQYFGPGTRLLVL.

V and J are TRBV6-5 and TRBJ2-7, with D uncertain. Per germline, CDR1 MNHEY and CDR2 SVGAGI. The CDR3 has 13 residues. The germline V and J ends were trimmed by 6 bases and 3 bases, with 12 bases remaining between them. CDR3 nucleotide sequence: TGTGCCAGCAGCCCCGTAGCACGCTACGAGCAGTACTTC. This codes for CASSPVARYEQYF.

CDR3 region: CASSPQAAVLYSDNSPLHF. The CDR3, as DNA: TGTGCCAGCAGCCCACAAGCCGCGGTCCTTTATTCCGATAATTCACCCCTCCACTTT. The chain couples TRBV7-8 to TRBJ1-6; D remains unclear. This CDR3 spans 19 amino acids. The V end lost 5 bases, the J end lost 5 bases, and 25 bases lay between the germline ends. In germline, CDR1 is SGHVS, CDR2 FQNEAQ.

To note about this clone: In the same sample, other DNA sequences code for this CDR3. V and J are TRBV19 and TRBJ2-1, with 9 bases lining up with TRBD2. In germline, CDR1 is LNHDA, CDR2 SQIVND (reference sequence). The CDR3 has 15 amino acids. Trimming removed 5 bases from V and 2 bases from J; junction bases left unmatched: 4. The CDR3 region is CASSEGGGAYNEQFF. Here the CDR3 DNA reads TGTGCCAGTAGTGAAGGCGGGGGGGCCTACAATGAGCAGTTCTTC.

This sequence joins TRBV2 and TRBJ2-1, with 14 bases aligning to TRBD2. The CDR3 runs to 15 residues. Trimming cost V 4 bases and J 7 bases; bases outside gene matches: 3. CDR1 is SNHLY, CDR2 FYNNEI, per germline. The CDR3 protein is CASSAGTSGSNEQFF. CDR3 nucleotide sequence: TGTGCCAGCAGTGCCGGGACTAGCGGGAGTAATGAGCAGTTCTTC.

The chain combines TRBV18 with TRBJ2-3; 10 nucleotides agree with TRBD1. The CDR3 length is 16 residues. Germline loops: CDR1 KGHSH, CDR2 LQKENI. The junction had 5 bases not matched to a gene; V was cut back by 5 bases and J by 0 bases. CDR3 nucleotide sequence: TGTGCCAGCTCAGGGGACAGGGGACCTAGCACAGATACGCAGTATTTT. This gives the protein CASSGDRGPSTDTQYF. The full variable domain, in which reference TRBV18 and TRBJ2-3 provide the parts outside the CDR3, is NAGVMQNPRHLVRRRGQEARLRCSPMKGHSHVYWYRQLPEEGLKFMVYLQKENIIDESGMPKERFSAEFPKEGPSILRIQQVVRGDSAAYFCASSGDRGPSTDTQYFGPGTRLTVL.

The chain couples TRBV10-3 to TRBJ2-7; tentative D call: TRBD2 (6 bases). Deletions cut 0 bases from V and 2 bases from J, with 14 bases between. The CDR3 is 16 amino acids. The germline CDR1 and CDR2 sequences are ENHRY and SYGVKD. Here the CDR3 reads CAISESDGDSPYEQYF. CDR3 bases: TGTGCCATCAGTGAGTCTGATGGGGACTCACCCTACGAGCAGTACTTC.

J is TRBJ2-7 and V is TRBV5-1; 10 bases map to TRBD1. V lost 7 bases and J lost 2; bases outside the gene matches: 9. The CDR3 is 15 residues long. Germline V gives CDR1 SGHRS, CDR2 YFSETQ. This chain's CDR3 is CASGSGQGIPYEQYF. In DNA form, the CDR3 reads TGCGCCAGCGGATCGGGACAGGGGATACCCTACGAGCAGTACTTC.

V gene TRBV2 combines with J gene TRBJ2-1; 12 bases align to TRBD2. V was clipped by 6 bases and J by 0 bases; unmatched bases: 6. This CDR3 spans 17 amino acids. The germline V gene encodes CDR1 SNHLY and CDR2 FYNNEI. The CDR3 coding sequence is TGTGCCAGCAGGAGACTAGCGGGAGCCCTCTCCTACAATGAGCAGTTCTTC. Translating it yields CASRRLAGALSYNEQFF.

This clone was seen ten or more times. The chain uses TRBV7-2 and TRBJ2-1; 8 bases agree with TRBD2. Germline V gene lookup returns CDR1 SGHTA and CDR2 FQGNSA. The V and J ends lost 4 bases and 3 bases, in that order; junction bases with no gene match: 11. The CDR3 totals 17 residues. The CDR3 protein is CASSSFPRGGIYNEQFF. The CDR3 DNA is TGTGCCAGCAGCTCCTTCCCCCGCGGGGGGATCTACAATGAGCAGTTCTTC.

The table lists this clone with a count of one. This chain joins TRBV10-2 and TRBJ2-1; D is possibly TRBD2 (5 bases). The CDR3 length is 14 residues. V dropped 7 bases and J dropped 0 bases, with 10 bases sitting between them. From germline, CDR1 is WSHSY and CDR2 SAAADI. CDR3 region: CASTRAGSYNEQFF. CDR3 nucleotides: TGCGCCAGCACGCGGGCAGGCTCCTACAATGAGCAGTTCTTC.

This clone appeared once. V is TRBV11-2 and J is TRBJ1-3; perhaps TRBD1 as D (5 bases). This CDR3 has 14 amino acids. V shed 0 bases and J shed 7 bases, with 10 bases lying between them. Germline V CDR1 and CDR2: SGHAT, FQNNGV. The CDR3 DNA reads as TGTGCCAGCAGCTTAGAGGTTGGGGCGAACACCATATATTTT. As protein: CASSLEVGANTIYF.

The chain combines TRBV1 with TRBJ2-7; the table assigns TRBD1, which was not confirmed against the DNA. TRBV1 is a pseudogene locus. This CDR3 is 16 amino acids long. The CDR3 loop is CTSSQEDPGPSYEQYF. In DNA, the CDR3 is TGCACCAGCAGCCAAGAAGATCCAGGGCCCTCCTACGAGCAGTACTTC.

The CDR3 DNA reads TGTGCCAGTACTAAGCGGGGGACCTACAATGAGCAGTTCTTC. Amino acids: CASTKRGTYNEQFF. The V and J genes are TRBV2 and TRBJ2-1; TRBD2 agrees at 8 bases. Losses at the gene ends were 9 bases for V and 2 bases for J; bases not matched to a gene: 6. The CDR3 has 14 amino acids. Germline V gives CDR1 SNHLY, CDR2 FYNNEI.

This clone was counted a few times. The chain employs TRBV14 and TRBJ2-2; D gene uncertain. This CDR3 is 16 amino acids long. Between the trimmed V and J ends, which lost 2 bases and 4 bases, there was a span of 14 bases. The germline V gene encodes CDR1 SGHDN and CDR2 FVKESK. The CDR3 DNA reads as TGTGCCAGCAGCCAACGCACCGGGTTGGTCACCGGGGAGCTGTTTTTT. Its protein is CASSQRTGLVTGELFF.

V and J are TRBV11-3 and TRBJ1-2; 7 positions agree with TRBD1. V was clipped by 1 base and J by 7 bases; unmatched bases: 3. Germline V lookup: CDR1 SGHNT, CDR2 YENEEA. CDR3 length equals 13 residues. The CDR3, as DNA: TGTGCCAGCAGCTTAGTCCAGGGGGGTGGCTACACCTTC. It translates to CASSLVQGGGYTF.

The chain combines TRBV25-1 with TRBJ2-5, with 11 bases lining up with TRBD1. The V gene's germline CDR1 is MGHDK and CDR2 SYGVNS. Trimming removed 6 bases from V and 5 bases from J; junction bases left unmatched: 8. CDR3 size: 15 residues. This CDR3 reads CASSPDRGPLETQYF. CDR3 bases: TGTGCCAGCAGCCCGGACAGGGGGCCTTTGGAGACCCAGTACTTC.

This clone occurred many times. The DNA for the CDR3 is TGTGCCACCAGCGGGGGGGGACAGGGACTCTCTGGGGCCAACGTCCTGACTTTC. This codes for CATSGGGQGLSGANVLTF. The rearrangement joins TRBV15 to TRBJ2-6; TRBD1 agrees at 9 bases. Germline V lookup: CDR1 LNHNV, CDR2 YYDKDF (reference sequence). Trimming removed 5 bases from V and 0 bases from J; junction bases left unmatched: 8. This CDR3 spans 18 amino acids.

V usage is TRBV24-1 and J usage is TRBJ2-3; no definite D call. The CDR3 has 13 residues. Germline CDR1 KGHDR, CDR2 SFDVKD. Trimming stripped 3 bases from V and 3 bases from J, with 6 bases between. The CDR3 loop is CATSDPGTDTQYF. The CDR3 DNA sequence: TGTGCCACCAGTGATCCCGGGACAGATACGCAGTATTTT.

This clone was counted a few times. The CDR3 reads CASSGRYTDTQYF. CDR3 DNA sequence: TGTGCCAGCTCAGGCAGGTACACAGATACGCAGTATTTT. The rearrangement uses TRBV2 and TRBJ2-3; D gene ambiguous. V was shortened by 8 bases and J by 2 bases, with 11 bases between the two germline ends. Germline CDR1 SNHLY, CDR2 FYNNEI. There are 13 residues in the CDR3.

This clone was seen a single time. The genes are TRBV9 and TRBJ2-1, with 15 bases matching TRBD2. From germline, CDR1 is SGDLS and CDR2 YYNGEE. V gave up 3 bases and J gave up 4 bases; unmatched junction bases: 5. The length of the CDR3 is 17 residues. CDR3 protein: CASSARTSGGAYNEQFF. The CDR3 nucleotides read TGTGCCAGCAGCGCACGGACTAGCGGGGGGGCATACAATGAGCAGTTCTTC. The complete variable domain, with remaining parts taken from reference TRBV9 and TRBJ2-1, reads DSGVTQTPKHLITATGQRVTLRCSPRSGDLSVYWYQQSLDQGLQFLIQYYNGEERAKGNILERFSAQQFPDLHSELNLSSLELGDSALYFCASSARTSGGAYNEQFFGPGTRLTVL.

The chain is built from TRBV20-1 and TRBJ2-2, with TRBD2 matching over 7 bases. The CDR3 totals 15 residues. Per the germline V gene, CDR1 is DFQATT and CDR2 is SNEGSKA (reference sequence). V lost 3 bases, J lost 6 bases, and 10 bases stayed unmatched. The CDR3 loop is CSASPNSGVAGELFF. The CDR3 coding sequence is TGCAGTGCTAGTCCTAACAGCGGGGTCGCCGGGGAGCTGTTTTTT.